These 11 T cell receptor beta chains originate from one sample sequenced in a study of T cell changes during pregnancy in multiple sclerosis. Data came from immunoSEQ multiplex PCR; TCRdb stores just in-frame clones and leaves some out. The data hold under 75,000 clones, with 91% observed a single time. The sequenced sample was peripheral blood, obtained in the first trimester of pregnancy. Receptors originate from a female donor with multiple sclerosis, enrolled in a pregnancy study.

The rearrangement links TRBV27 to TRBJ2-1, with D perhaps TRBD2 (5 bases). The CDR3 contains 14 residues. Trimming cost V 6 bases and J 15 bases, with 24 bases left between them. CDR1 is MNHEY, CDR2 SMNVEV, per germline (reference sequence). CDR3 nucleotide sequence: TGTGCCAGCAGGACGGAGGAGTTTAGCCCGGAACTGTTCTTC. Its protein is CASRTEEFSPELFF.

V gene TRBV28 combines with J gene TRBJ1-4, with D hard to call. V was shortened by 6 bases and J by 5 bases, with 7 bases between the two germline ends. The CDR3 has 12 amino acids. Germline assignment: CDR1 MDHEN and CDR2 SYDVKM. The CDR3 coding sequence is TGTGCCAGCAGAGCGGGGAATGAAAAACTGTTTTTT. This encodes CASRAGNEKLFF.

This clone has more than one count but fewer than ten. The chain links TRBV28 to TRBJ2-1; D perhaps matches TRBD1 (6 bases). The germline CDR1 and CDR2 sequences are MDHEN and SYDVKM. The germline V and J ends were trimmed by 4 bases and 7 bases, with 11 bases remaining between them. The CDR3 length is 13 residues. CDR3 sequence (DNA): TGTGCCAGCAGTTGGACAGCCAGGAATGAGCAGTTCTTC. Translating it yields CASSWTARNEQFF.

The V call is TRBV6-1, the J call TRBJ1-6; the match to TRBD1 covers 8 bases. This CDR3 contains 14 residues. Germline CDR1 is MNHNS and CDR2 is SASEGT. V shed 6 bases, J shed 10 bases, and the junction held 8 bases outside the gene matches. The CDR3 DNA is TGTGCCAGCAGGGCAGGGGGCGAGTCCTCACCCCTCCACTTT. Translating it yields CASRAGGESSPLHF.

The table lists this clone with a count of one. The gene calls are TRBV27 and TRBJ2-7; D possibly corresponds to TRBD1 (6 bases). Germline assignment: CDR1 MNHEY and CDR2 SMNVEV (reference sequence). The CDR3 extends over 16 amino acids. V gave up 5 bases and J gave up 4 bases, with 21 bases separating them. Here the CDR3 reads CASSRAPDRLDYEQYF. CDR3 coding DNA: TGTGCCAGCAGTCGCGCCCCGGACAGATTAGATTACGAGCAGTACTTC.

V and J are TRBV6-1 and TRBJ2-2, with D possibly TRBD1 on 6 matching bases. V was shortened by 8 bases and J by 6 bases, with 13 bases between the two germline ends. In germline, CDR1 is MNHNS, CDR2 SASEGT. The CDR3 has 13 amino acids. The CDR3 reads CASCPGVPGELFF. CDR3 nucleotide sequence: TGTGCCAGCTGTCCAGGGGTACCCGGGGAGCTGTTTTTT.

The chain is built from TRBV4-2 and TRBJ1-1, with D possibly TRBD1 on 5 matching bases. CDR1 is LGHNA, CDR2 YNFKEQ, per germline. Trimming shortened V by 3 bases and J by 1 base, and 12 bases separated the two germline ends. The CDR3 is 15 residues long. In DNA form, the CDR3 reads TGTGCCAGCAGCCATACCCCAGGGTCGAACACTGAAGCTTTCTTT. Amino acid sequence: CASSHTPGSNTEAFF.

The chain joins TRBV29-1 to TRBJ2-5; TRBD2 is a possible D gene (5 bases). Trimming removed 8 bases from V and 2 bases from J, with 12 bases in between. The CDR3 sequence is 12 residues long. The V gene's germline CDR1 is SQVTM and CDR2 ANQGSEA. This CDR3 reads CSLSPGQETQYF. DNA for the CDR3: TGCAGCCTCTCCCCGGGGCAAGAGACCCAGTACTTC.

A few counts support this clone. The chain links TRBV5-5 to TRBJ2-3, with a possible D match to TRBD2 (6 bases). Trimming removed 2 bases from V and 4 bases from J, with 14 bases in between. The germline V gene encodes CDR1 SGHKS and CDR2 YYEKEE (reference sequence). CDR3 length: 15 amino acids. The CDR3 loop is CASSFGGVVPDTQYF. CDR3 DNA: TGTGCCAGCAGCTTCGGAGGGGTGGTACCAGATACGCAGTATTTT.

The chain joins TRBV19 to TRBJ1-5, with D possibly matching TRBD1 (6 bases). Trimming took off 3 bases at V and 6 bases at J, with 18 bases between the two ends. The length of the CDR3 is 16 residues. Germline lookup yields CDR1 LNHDA and CDR2 SQIVND (reference sequence). Here the CDR3 reads CASSIGPNTGRQPQHF. As DNA, the CDR3 is TGTGCCAGTAGTATTGGCCCTAACACAGGGCGTCAGCCCCAGCATTTT.

V and J are TRBV6-1 and TRBJ2-1, with D tentatively TRBD2 (6 bases). The CDR3 consists of 14 residues. V lost 1 base, J lost 9 bases, and 13 bases lay in between. Per germline, CDR1 MNHNS and CDR2 SASEGT. The DNA of the CDR3 is TGTGCCAGCAGTGAAGGGAGGGTTGGGCGTGAGCAGTTCTTC. Residues: CASSEGRVGREQFF.